This passage covers 28 T cell receptor beta chains from one sample sequenced in a study of post-analysis software for immune sequencing data. Broader study findings: Controls showed lower frequencies than patients for 4 or 5 TRBV segments, and TRBV5-6, TRBV5-1 and TRBV20-1 were among these.

Every TCR beta cDNA library bore unique molecular identifiers. TCRdb reprocessed the PCR reads with MiXCR, giving one entry per CDR3 protein. The sample holds 750,000 to 950,000 distinct CDR3 sequences, approximately 53% seen once. Antigen specificity for these receptors is unknown. What was sequenced was blood. The receptor source for this set is a girl aged 5-17 years with multiple sclerosis.

This chain uses TRBV5-6 with TRBJ1-2; unclear D gene. V was trimmed by 5 bases and J by 8 bases, leaving 16 bases between them. The CDR3 runs to 13 residues. The germline CDR1 and CDR2 sequences are SGHDT and YYEEEE. Written as DNA, the CDR3 is TGTGCCAGCAGTGGACTCTCGCCAGGAGGCTACACCTTC. Residues: CASSGLSPGGYTF.

The chain employs TRBV6-6 and TRBJ2-7, with TRBD2 matching over 9 bases. V was clipped by 4 bases and J by 5 bases; unmatched bases: 12. CDR3 length: 16 amino acids. In germline, CDR1 is MNHNY, CDR2 SVGAGI (reference sequence). The CDR3 sequence is CASSWPLSGSQHEQYF. CDR3 DNA sequence: TGTGCCAGCAGTTGGCCCCTTAGCGGGAGCCAGCACGAGCAGTACTTC.

CDR3 coding DNA: TGTGCCATCAGGGTCGCGGGGACGGGTGAGCAGTTCTTC. Amino acid sequence: CAIRVAGTGEQFF. This sequence joins TRBV10-3 and TRBJ2-1, with TRBD2 as a possible D gene (6 bases). There are 13 residues in the CDR3. Deletions cut 6 bases from V and 9 bases from J, with 15 bases between. Germline CDR1 ENHRY, CDR2 SYGVKD.

Comments on this clonotype: The junction differs from germline at one of its ends, possibly a read error. The genes are TRBV28 and TRBJ2-7; D is unresolved. The CDR3 is 14 amino acids. Germline V gene data show CDR1 as MDHEN and CDR2 as SYDVKM. CDR3 sequence: CASSLDYGKNIQDF. The CDR3 DNA follows: TGTGCCAGCAGTTTAGATTACGGCAAAAACATTCAGGACTTC.

This clonotype showed up just a few times. The chain links TRBV5-1 to TRBJ2-1; 7 nucleotides align to TRBD1. Germline CDR1 is SGHRS and CDR2 is YFSETQ. The CDR3 is made up of 15 amino acids. Trimming took 4 bases from V and 4 from J; bases not matched to a gene: 8. The CDR3 loop is CASSPVPGQYNEQFF. The CDR3 region has the DNA TGCGCCAGCAGCCCCGTCCCGGGACAGTACAATGAGCAGTTCTTC.

The genes are TRBV15 and TRBJ2-5; D possibly uses TRBD1 or TRBD2 (5 bases each). CDR1 and CDR2 (germline): LNHNV, YYDKDF (reference sequence). Trimming stripped 1 base from V and 5 bases from J, with 8 bases between. The CDR3 sequence is 13 residues long. The CDR3 coding sequence is TGTGCCACCAGCAGAGGAGGGACCGAGACCCAGTACTTC. Its translation: CATSRGGTETQYF.

With respect to this clonotype: One end of the junction fails to match germline, which may point to a read error. The chain combines TRBV5-1 with TRBJ2-1, with D unresolved. CDR1 SGHRS and CDR2 YFSETQ come from the germline V gene. The CDR3 has 11 residues. CDR3 nucleotides: TGCGCCGGCAGCTTGGGTAATGAGCAGTTCTTC. Residues: CAGSLGNEQFF.

J is TRBJ2-7 and V is TRBV12-3 or TRBV12-4; D not certain. Trimming shortened V by 5 bases and J by 5 bases, and 10 bases separated the two germline ends. The CDR3 has 12 amino acids. This chain's CDR3 is CASSLFWDEQYF. In nucleotides, the CDR3 is TGTGCCAGCAGTCTCTTTTGGGACGAGCAGTACTTC.

This clonotype was seen a handful of times. The gene calls are TRBV7-7 and TRBJ2-7; 9 bases map to TRBD1. CDR3 length equals 13 residues. Trimming took 4 bases from V and 6 from J; bases not matched to a gene: 4. Germline CDR1 SSHAT, CDR2 FNYEAQ (reference sequence). In nucleotides, the CDR3 is TGTGCCAGCAGCTCGGACAGGGGAGCCGAGCAGTACTTC. It specifies CASSSDRGAEQYF.

This clonotype was seen a few times. The chain has TRBV12-3 or TRBV12-4 and TRBJ2-3, with TRBD2 matching over 9 bases. V was clipped by 3 bases and J by 5 bases; unmatched bases: 6. This CDR3 region has 15 residues. DNA for the CDR3: TGTGCCAGCAGTTTTAGGGAACTAGCGGGAGATACGCAGTATTTT. It encodes CASSFRELAGDTQYF.

A few counts support this clonotype. The V gene is TRBV4-1, the J gene TRBJ2-3; 7 bases agree with TRBD2. The CDR3 runs to 17 residues. The germline CDR1 and CDR2 sequences are MGHRA and YSYEKL. V dropped 3 bases and J dropped 2; count of bases not matched to a gene: 11. Written as DNA, the CDR3 is TGCGCCAGCAGCCATCACCGGGACTACCTTATCACAGATACGCAGTATTTT. Translation gives CASSHHRDYLITDTQYF.

The chain links TRBV29-1 to TRBJ2-3; the match to TRBD2 covers 12 bases. This CDR3 spans 16 amino acids. CDR1 and CDR2 (germline): SQVTM, ANQGSEA. Trimming at V came to 7 bases and at J to 6 bases, leaving 14 bases not matched to a gene. CDR3 sequence (DNA): TGCAGCGCCGTAGGGGCTAGCGGGGGGGCAAGGGATACGCAGTATTTT. It is translated as CSAVGASGGARDTQYF.

The chain joins TRBV7-2 to TRBJ2-5; the match to TRBD2 covers 7 bases. CDR3 length: 15 residues. V shed 5 bases, J shed 4 bases, and the junction held 10 bases outside the gene matches. The germline CDR1 and CDR2 sequences are SGHTA and FQGNSA. The CDR3 reads CASSGQAGRGETQYF. As DNA, the CDR3 is TGTGCCAGCAGCGGCCAAGCGGGACGCGGAGAGACCCAGTACTTC.

There are a few counts of this clonotype. V usage is TRBV7-2 and J usage is TRBJ2-5, with D perhaps TRBD1 (5 bases). Germline V CDR1 and CDR2: SGHTA, FQGNSA. The CDR3 is 16 amino acids. Trimming took 5 bases from V and 0 from J, leaving 16 bases between them. The CDR3 protein is CASSTWGGSYQETQYF. CDR3 DNA: TGTGCCAGCAGCACGTGGGGCGGCAGCTACCAAGAGACCCAGTACTTC.

V gene TRBV20-1 combines with J gene TRBJ2-4; D is unresolved. TRBJ2-5 matches the DNA end more closely, so the J call is doubtful. The V gene's germline CDR1 is DFQATT and CDR2 SNEGSKA (reference sequence). This CDR3 is built from 13 residues. The CDR3 reads CSAPSGSQETQYF. The CDR3, as DNA: TGCAGTGCCCCCTCAGGCTCGCAAGAGACCCAGTACTTC.

This clonotype occurred a few times. The chain couples TRBV29-1 to TRBJ2-7; TRBD2 matches at 10 bases. The CDR3 is made up of 16 amino acids. V dropped 3 bases and J dropped 5; count of bases not matched to a gene: 13. Germline V gene lookup returns CDR1 SQVTM and CDR2 ANQGSEA. Here the CDR3 reads CSVEAASGSSGDEQYF. The CDR3 bases are TGCAGCGTTGAGGCCGCTAGCGGGAGTTCTGGCGACGAGCAGTACTTC.

A word on this clonotype: One end of the junction does not line up with germline, which may come from a read error. This CDR3 is CASSQHRAGGYTF. Written as DNA, the CDR3 is TGTGCCAGTAGCCAACACAGGGCCGGGGGCTACACCTTC. The chain has TRBV3-1 and TRBJ1-2, with D possibly TRBD1 on 6 matching bases. Germline V gene lookup returns CDR1 LGHDT and CDR2 YNNKEL (reference sequence). The CDR3 length is 13 residues.

This chain joins TRBV30 and TRBJ1-1; D remains ambiguous. Germline CDR1 GTSNPN, CDR2 SVGIG (reference sequence). The CDR3 loop spans 13 amino acids. Between the trimmed V and J ends, which lost 3 bases and 1 base, there was a span of 9 bases. CDR3 sequence: CAWSQEGNTEAFF. CDR3 DNA: TGTGCCTGGAGCCAAGAGGGGAACACTGAAGCTTTCTTT.

This clonotype was counted a few times. The V gene is TRBV20-1, the J gene TRBJ2-5, with 10 bases identical to TRBD2. Gene TRBJ2-7 matches the end of the DNA better, so the J call may be wrong. The CDR3 is made up of 16 amino acids. Germline V gene lookup returns CDR1 DFQATT and CDR2 SNEGSKA (reference sequence). The chain's CDR3 is CSARNIAGGPPREQYF. In nucleotides, the CDR3 is TGCAGTGCTAGGAATATAGCGGGGGGCCCGCCTCGCGAGCAGTACTTC.

The J gene is TRBJ2-5, the V gene TRBV20-1; 9 bases match TRBD2. The germline V gene has CDR1 DFQATT and CDR2 SNEGSKA (reference sequence). Germline trimming cut 4 bases from V and 0 bases from J; bases unmatched to any gene: 9. The CDR3 contains 16 residues. CDR3 in DNA: TGCAGTGCTATGAGTTTAGCGGGAGCGGACCAAGAGACCCAGTACTTC. Amino acids: CSAMSLAGADQETQYF.

This chain uses TRBV5-4 with TRBJ2-5, with 10 bases lining up with TRBD2. The germline V gene encodes CDR1 SGHNT and CDR2 YYREEE (reference sequence). This CDR3 comprises 17 residues. The V and J ends lost 1 base and 5 bases, in that order; junction bases with no gene match: 11. CDR3 in amino acids: CASSLPSGSGVGETQYF. The CDR3 nucleotides are TGTGCCAGCAGCTTGCCTAGCGGGAGTGGAGTAGGGGAGACCCAGTACTTC.

This clonotype was counted between two and nine times. The gene calls are TRBV25-1 and TRBJ2-4; 13 bases align to TRBD2. V was pared by 6 bases and J by 8 bases, with 4 bases of the junction left unmatched. Per germline, CDR1 MGHDK and CDR2 SYGVNS. This CDR3 has 14 residues. CDR3 in DNA: TGTGCCAGCAGACTAGCGGGAGGGCCTGACATTCAGTACTTC. This gives the protein CASRLAGGPDIQYF. The full variable domain, completed using reference TRBV25-1 and TRBJ2-4, is EADIYQTPRYLVIGTGKKITLECSQTMGHDKMYWYQQDPGMELHLIHYSYGVNSTEKGDLSSESTVSRIRTEHFPLTLESARPSHTSQYLCASRLAGGPDIQYFGAGTRLSVL.

Worth noting for this clonotype: Its ends do not fully match the called genes, so a read error is possible. The chain employs TRBV6-2 or TRBV6-3 and TRBJ2-7; D gene uncertain. CDR3 length: 11 residues. The V gene's germline CDR1 is MNHEY and CDR2 SVGEGT. The chain's CDR3 is CASRNGYGQYF. DNA for the CDR3: TGTGCCAGCAGGAATGGATACGGGCAGTACTTC.

The CDR3 nucleotides are TGTGCCAGCAGCTTAGAGGTGGGCGGCGGCTACACCTTC. It encodes CASSLEVGGGYTF. The rearrangement links TRBV7-2 to TRBJ1-2; D ambiguous. The V gene's germline CDR1 is SGHTA and CDR2 FQGNSA. V lost 1 base to trimming and J lost 8 bases, with 11 bases between them. The CDR3 has 13 amino acids.

The chain recombines TRBV6-6 with TRBJ2-7, with D tentatively TRBD2 (5 bases). The better agreement between TRBJ2-5 and the DNA end casts doubt on the J call. Germline V CDR1 and CDR2: MNHNY, SVGAGI (reference sequence). The CDR3 is made up of 15 amino acids. Here the CDR3 reads CASSSGSGFQETQYF. The CDR3 coding sequence is TGTGCCAGCAGTTCCGGTTCGGGGTTCCAAGAGACCCAGTACTTC.

The chain uses TRBV6-5 and TRBJ2-1; TRBD2 agrees at 9 bases. This CDR3 spans 16 amino acids. CDR1 is MNHEY and CDR2 is SVGAGI in the germline V gene. V lost 2 bases and J lost 4; bases outside the gene matches: 6. CDR3 amino acids: CASSYGLAGSYNEQFF. The CDR3 DNA reads TGTGCCAGCAGTTACGGGCTAGCGGGATCATACAATGAGCAGTTCTTC.

The genes are TRBV7-9 and TRBJ1-1, with unresolved D. The V and J ends lost 1 base and 9 bases respectively, with 9 bases between them. CDR1 and CDR2 (germline): SEHNR, FQNEAQ (reference sequence). The CDR3 is 12 amino acids. The CDR3, as DNA: TGTGCCAGCAGCTTAGAGGGCATAAAAGCTTTCTTT. It yields the protein CASSLEGIKAFF. Full variable domain (rest looked up from reference TRBV7-9 and TRBJ1-1): DTGVSQNPRHKITKRGQNVTFRCDPISEHNRLYWYRQTLGQGPEFLTYFQNEAQLEKSRLLSDRFSAERPKGSFSTLEIQRTEQGDSAMYLCASSLEGIKAFFGQGTRLTVV.

The rearrangement links TRBV7-9 to TRBJ2-1, with D tentatively TRBD1 or TRBD2 (5 bases each). CDR1 is SEHNR and CDR2 is FQNEAQ in the germline V gene (reference sequence). This CDR3 is 12 amino acids long. V shed 5 bases and J shed 8 bases, with 10 bases lying between them. Written as DNA, the CDR3 is TGTGCCAGCAGCCGAATGGGGGATGAGCAGTTCTTC. Translated: CASSRMGDEQFF.